This T cell receptor beta chain derives from a study of blood T cells in healthy people across ages. Study results and limitations: The fall in TCR beta diversity per million T cells was roughly linear with age.

Each of the donors had 9 to 10 milliliters of peripheral blood drawn into EDTA-treated Vacutainer tubes. Each sample yielded at least 5 micrograms of PBMC total RNA. This clonotype was counted between two and nine times. What it recognizes is unknown. Relative to the germline gene, one junction end is altered; a read error may explain this. The use of a sample-barcoded 5' primer and a J-beta primer mix characterized a second PCR of about 7 to 12 cycles. Every sample returned 2.5 million or more CDR3-containing paired-end reads. TCRdb passed the 5' RACE reads through MiXCR, listing each CDR3 protein once. Of 450,000 to 700,000 distinct CDR3 sequences listed, roughly a quarter were seen once; the top ten hold roughly 20%. This CDR3 spans 12 amino acids. CDR1 is SGHTA, CDR2 FQGNSA, per germline.

The receptor comes from a woman between 70 and 85 years old in good health. Sequenced: blood. The rearrangement joins TRBV7-2 to TRBJ2-4; possibly TRBD1 or TRBD2 for D (5 bases each). This CDR3 is CASSPTPGPTCF. Here the CDR3 DNA reads TGTGCCAGCAGCCCAACTCCGGGACCCACCTGCTTC. Filled out from reference TRBV7-2 and TRBJ2-4, the complete variable domain reads GAGVSQSPSNKVTEKGKDVELRCDPISGHTALYWYRQSLGQGLEFLIYFQGNSAPDKSGLPSDRFSAERTGGSVSTLTIQRTQQEDSAVYLCASSPTPGPTCFGAGTRLSVL.